This is a list of T cell receptor beta chains from one sample in a study of post-analysis software for immune sequencing data. TCRdb redid the calling of the PCR reads with MiXCR, one entry per CDR3 protein. The data hold about 680,000 distinct CDR3 sequences, with about 60% observed a single time. The specimen sequenced was blood. The source is a girl aged 2-9 years with multiple sclerosis. CDR3s include the opening cysteine and the closing phenylalanine or tryptophan. D genes are given only for firm matches. Clone size is stated in some rows and not others, as once, few, many or a class when expanded.

CSVPPGQGESGYTF,TGCAGCGTGCCTCCGGGACAGGGGGAGAGTGGCTACACCTTC,TRBJ1-2,TRBV29-1,TRBD1,.
CATSREPTGGGPQHF,TGTGCCACCAGCAGAGAACCGACCGGTGGGGGGCCCCAGCATTTT,TRBJ1-5,TRBV15,.,.
CASSFTGHNTDTQYF,TGCGCCAGCAGCTTTACGGGACACAACACAGATACGCAGTATTTT,TRBJ2-3,TRBV5-1,.,.
CASSPVGQGANNEQFF,TGCGCCAGCAGTCCGGTTGGACAGGGGGCAAATAATGAGCAGTTCTTC,TRBJ2-1,TRBV5-1,TRBD1,.
CASSPGQGGTKNIQYF,TGCGCCAGCAGTCCCGGACAGGGAGGAACGAAAAACATTCAGTACTTC,TRBJ2-4,TRBV5-1,TRBD1,.
CSARDVQIMNTEAFF,TGCAGTGCTAGAGATGTGCAGATAATGAACACTGAAGCTTTCTTT,TRBJ1-1,TRBV20-1,.,.
CASSQDGRAANTGELFF,TGTGCCAGCAGCCAAGATGGAAGGGCGGCGAACACCGGGGAGCTGTTTTTT,TRBJ2-2,TRBV4-1,.,.
CASSESAGRPPETQYF,TGTGCCAGCAGTGAATCGGCCGGGCGGCCTCCAGAGACCCAGTACTTC,TRBJ2-5,TRBV25-1,.,.
CSVEVRGREDGYTF,TGCAGCGTTGAAGTAAGGGGAAGGGAGGATGGCTACACCTTC,TRBJ1-2,TRBV29-1,.,.
CASSSQGVISNQPQHF,TGTGCCAGCAGTTCCCAGGGGGTCATAAGCAATCAGCCCCAGCATTTT,TRBJ1-5,TRBV12-3/TRBV12-4,TRBD1,.
CASSQDARGGTYNEQFF,TGTGCCAGCAGCCAAGACGCCCGGGGGGGGACCTACAATGAGCAGTTCTTC,TRBJ2-1,TRBV4-2,TRBD2,few
CASSSRDRGYGYTF,TGTGCCAGCAGTTCACGCGACAGGGGCTATGGCTACACCTTC,TRBJ1-2,TRBV12-3/TRBV12-4,TRBD1,few
CASSPLQGGGLADTQYF,TGCGCCAGCAGCCCACTTCAAGGGGGAGGGCTAGCAGATACGCAGTATTTT,TRBJ2-3,TRBV4-1,.,few
CATWGATYNEQFF,TGTGCCACCTGGGGGGCTACCTACAATGAGCAGTTCTTC,TRBJ2-1,TRBV6-6,.,few
CASSPLGSGLNTEAFF,TGTGCCAGCTCACCACTGGGGTCCGGTTTGAACACTGAAGCTTTCTTT,TRBJ1-1,TRBV18,.,.
CASSLVALAGGTDTQYF,TGTGCCAGCAGCTTAGTGGCCTTGGCGGGGGGAACAGATACGCAGTATTTT,TRBJ2-3,TRBV7-8,TRBD2,.
CASSSPSGRRKDEQYF,TGTGCCAGCAGCTCCCCTAGCGGGAGGAGAAAGGACGAGCAGTACTTC,TRBJ2-7,TRBV13,TRBD2,.
CASSAGTNSPLHF,TGTGCCAGCAGTGCCGGGACCAATTCACCCCTCCACTTT,TRBJ1-6,TRBV2,.,.
CASSGGTYPYGYTF,TGTGCCAGCAGCGGCGGGACCTACCCATATGGCTACACCTTC,TRBJ1-2,TRBV7-8,.,.
CASRQGGSNYGYTF,TGTGCCAGCCGACAGGGTGGAAGCAACTATGGCTACACCTTC,TRBJ1-2,TRBV10-3,TRBD1,.
CASSFLQNTEAFF,TGTGCCAGCAGTTTCCTTCAGAACACTGAAGCTTTCTTT,TRBJ1-1,TRBV6-6,.,.
CASTEDPIRTQHF,TGTGCCAGCACGGAGGACCCGATTCGGACCCAGCATTTT,TRBJ1-5,TRBV6-6,.,.
CASSSQRERSYNEQFF,TGTGCCAGCAGCTCCCAGCGGGAGCGCTCCTACAATGAGCAGTTCTTC,TRBJ2-1,TRBV7-9,TRBD2,.
CASSLVTGWQETQYF,TGTGCCAGCAGCTTGGTCACAGGGTGGCAAGAGACCCAGTACTTC,TRBJ2-5,TRBV5-6,.,.
CASSLETGTRQETQYF,TGTGCCAGCAGTCTTGAAACCGGGACACGTCAAGAGACCCAGTACTTC,TRBJ2-5,TRBV12-3/TRBV12-4,.,.
CAISEPEGGQFF,TGTGCCATCAGTGAGCCCGAGGGCGGGCAGTTCTTC,TRBJ2-1,TRBV10-3,.,few
CASSFHREGGYTF,TGTGCCAGCAGTTTCCACAGGGAAGGGGGCTACACCTTC,TRBJ1-2,TRBV12-3/TRBV12-4,.,.
CASSPRQGKNTEAFF,TGCGCCAGCAGCCCTAGACAGGGAAAGAACACTGAAGCTTTCTTT,TRBJ1-1,TRBV5-1,TRBD1,few
CASTDGTGANVLTF,TGTGCCAGTACCGATGGGACTGGGGCCAACGTCCTGACTTTC,TRBJ2-6,TRBV19,.,.
CSVKTGDFSYEQYF,TGCAGCGTGAAAACAGGGGACTTCTCCTACGAGCAGTACTTC,TRBJ2-7,TRBV29-1,.,.
CASSLGQGKVYEQYF,TGTGCCAGCAGCTTAGGACAGGGGAAGGTCTACGAGCAGTACTTC,TRBJ2-7,TRBV7-9,TRBD1,.
CSVGEGQRQGAGYTF,TGCAGCGTCGGGGAAGGACAGAGGCAGGGTGCTGGCTACACCTTC,TRBJ1-2,TRBV29-1,.,.
CSATGRREQFF,TGCAGTGCGACGGGCCGAAGGGAGCAGTTCTTC,TRBJ2-1,TRBV20-1,.,.
CASSWGLGGRQETQYF,TGTGCCAGCAGCTGGGGACTAGGGGGTAGGCAAGAGACCCAGTACTTC,TRBJ2-5,TRBV5-5,TRBD2,once
CASSHLGGNNEQYF,TGTGCCAGCAGTCACCTAGGGGGGAATAACGAGCAGTACTTC,TRBJ2-7,TRBV6-5,.,.
CASSSMGQNTEAFF,TGTGCCAGCAGCTCGATGGGACAGAACACTGAAGCTTTCTTT,TRBJ1-1,TRBV7-9,.,.
CASSSILAGATISYNEQFF,TGTGCCAGCAGTTCAATTCTAGCGGGGGCCACGATCTCCTACAATGAGCAGTTCTTC,TRBJ2-1,TRBV6-2/TRBV6-3,TRBD2,once
CSARDNGGAQFF,TGCAGTGCTAGAGATAACGGGGGTGCGCAGTTCTTC,TRBJ2-1,TRBV20-1,.,few
CASSQATIAYEQYF,TGTGCCAGCAGCCAAGCGACGATAGCCTACGAGCAGTACTTC,TRBJ2-7,TRBV3-1,.,.
CSVISGGADTQYF,TGCAGCGTTATATCCGGGGGCGCAGATACGCAGTATTTT,TRBJ2-3,TRBV29-1,.,.
CASTGGDNEQFF,TGTGCCAGCACGGGAGGGGACAATGAGCAGTTCTTC,TRBJ2-1,TRBV9,TRBD2,.
CSVGGGHNEQFF,TGCAGCGTTGGGGGGGGGCACAATGAGCAGTTCTTC,TRBJ2-1,TRBV29-1,.,few
CSVGGGRGTEAFF,TGCAGCGTTGGAGGGGGCAGGGGCACTGAAGCTTTCTTT,TRBJ1-1,TRBV29-1,TRBD1,.
CASSGTGTANYGYTF,TGCGCCAGCAGCGGGACCGGGACAGCTAACTATGGCTACACCTTC,TRBJ1-2,TRBV4-3,TRBD1,few
CASSSASGEGNYGYTF,TGCGCCAGCAGCTCCGCATCAGGGGAGGGGAACTATGGCTACACCTTC,TRBJ1-2,TRBV5-1,.,once
CASSYGTGAFSGANVLTF,TGTGCCAGCAGTTACGGGACAGGGGCATTCTCTGGGGCCAACGTCCTGACTTTC,TRBJ2-6,TRBV6-5,TRBD1,few
CASSPHGGRALYNEQFF,TGTGCCAGCAGCCCCCACGGCGGGAGGGCCTTATACAATGAGCAGTTCTTC,TRBJ2-1,TRBV7-8,TRBD2,.
CASSEGDYGYTF,TGTGCCAGCAGCGAAGGGGATTATGGCTACACCTTC,TRBJ1-2,TRBV6-6,.,.
CSARDRLAGPYYEQYF,TGCAGTGCTAGAGATCGACTAGCGGGACCCTACTACGAGCAGTACTTC,TRBJ2-7,TRBV20-1,TRBD2,few
CATSRPVTGQGSENIQYF,TGTGCCACCAGCAGACCTGTGACGGGACAGGGTTCCGAAAACATTCAGTACTTC,TRBJ2-4,TRBV15,TRBD1,.
CASSQLGVRGAENIQYF,TGCGCCAGCAGCCAGCTGGGAGTACGAGGGGCGGAAAACATTCAGTACTTC,TRBJ2-4,TRBV4-1,.,.
CASSEGAGGGTQYF,TGTGCCAGCAGTGAAGGGGCAGGAGGTGGGACCCAGTACTTC,TRBJ2-5,TRBV6-1,.,.
CASSFTPGQISGANVLTF,TGTGCCAGCAGCTTTACGCCGGGACAGATCTCTGGGGCCAACGTCCTGACTTTC,TRBJ2-6,TRBV5-5,TRBD1,.
CASRTRTRNNEQFF,TGTGCCAGCAGAACACGGACTAGGAACAATGAGCAGTTCTTC,TRBJ2-1,TRBV6-2/TRBV6-3,TRBD2,.